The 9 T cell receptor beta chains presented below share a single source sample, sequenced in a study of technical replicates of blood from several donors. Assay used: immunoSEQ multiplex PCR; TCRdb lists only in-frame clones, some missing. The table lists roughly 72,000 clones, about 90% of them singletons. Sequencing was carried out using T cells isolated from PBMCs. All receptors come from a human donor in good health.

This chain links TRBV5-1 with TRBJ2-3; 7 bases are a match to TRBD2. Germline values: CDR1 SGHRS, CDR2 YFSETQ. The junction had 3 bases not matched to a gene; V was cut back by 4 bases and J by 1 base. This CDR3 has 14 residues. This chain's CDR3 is CASSGLGGTDTQYF. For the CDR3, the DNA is TGCGCCAGCAGCGGACTAGGGGGCACAGATACGCAGTATTTT.

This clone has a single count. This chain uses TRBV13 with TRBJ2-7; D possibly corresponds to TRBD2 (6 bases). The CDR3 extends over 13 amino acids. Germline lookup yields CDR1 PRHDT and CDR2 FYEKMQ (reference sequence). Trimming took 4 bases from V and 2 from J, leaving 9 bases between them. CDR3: CASSSGLTYEQYF. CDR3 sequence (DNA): TGTGCCAGCAGCTCGGGACTGACCTACGAGCAGTACTTC.

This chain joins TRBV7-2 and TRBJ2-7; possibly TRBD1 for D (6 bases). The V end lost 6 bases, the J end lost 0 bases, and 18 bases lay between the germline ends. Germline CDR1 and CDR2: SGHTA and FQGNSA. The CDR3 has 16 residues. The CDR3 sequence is CASSLPPGHSSYEQYF. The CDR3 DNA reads TGTGCCAGCAGTTTACCACCGGGACATAGCTCCTACGAGCAGTACTTC.

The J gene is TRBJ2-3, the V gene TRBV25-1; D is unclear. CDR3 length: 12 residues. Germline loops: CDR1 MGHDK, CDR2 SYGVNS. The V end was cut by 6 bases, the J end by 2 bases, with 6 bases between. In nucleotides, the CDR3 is TGTGCCAGCAGCACAGACACAGATACGCAGTATTTT. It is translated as CASSTDTDTQYF.

The CDR3 DNA reads as TGTGCCAGCAGCTCACAGGGGTATTATCAGCCCCAGCATTTT. Residues: CASSSQGYYQPQHF. The chain is built from TRBV7-2 and TRBJ1-5, with 7 bases fitting TRBD1. CDR3 length: 14 residues. Trimming at V came to 4 bases and at J to 5 bases, leaving 5 bases not matched to a gene. The germline gives CDR1 SGHTA, CDR2 FQGNSA.

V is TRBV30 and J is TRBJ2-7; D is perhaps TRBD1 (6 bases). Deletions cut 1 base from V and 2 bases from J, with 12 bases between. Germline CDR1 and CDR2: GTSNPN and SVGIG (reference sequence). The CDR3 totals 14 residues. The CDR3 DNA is TGTGCCTGGAGTGACCGAACAGGGACCTACGAGCAGTACTTC. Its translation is CAWSDRTGTYEQYF.

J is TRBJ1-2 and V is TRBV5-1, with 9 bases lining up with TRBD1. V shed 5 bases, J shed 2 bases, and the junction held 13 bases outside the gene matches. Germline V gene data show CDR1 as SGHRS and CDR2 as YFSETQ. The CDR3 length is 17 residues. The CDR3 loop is CASRESRDRVSNYGYTF. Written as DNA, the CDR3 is TGCGCCAGCAGGGAGAGCCGGGACAGGGTGTCGAACTATGGCTACACCTTC.

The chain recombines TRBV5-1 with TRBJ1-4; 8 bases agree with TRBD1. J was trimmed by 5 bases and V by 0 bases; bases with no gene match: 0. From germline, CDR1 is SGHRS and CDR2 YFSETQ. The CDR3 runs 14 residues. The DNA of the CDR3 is TGCGCCAGCAGCTTGGGACAGGGGAATGAAAAACTGTTTTTT. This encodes CASSLGQGNEKLFF. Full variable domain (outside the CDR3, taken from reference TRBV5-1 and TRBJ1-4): KAGVTQTPRYLIKTRGQQVTLSCSPISGHRSVSWYQQTPGQGLQFLFEYFSETQRNKGNFPGRFSGRQFSNSRSEMNVSTLELGDSALYLCASSLGQGNEKLFFGSGTQLSVL.

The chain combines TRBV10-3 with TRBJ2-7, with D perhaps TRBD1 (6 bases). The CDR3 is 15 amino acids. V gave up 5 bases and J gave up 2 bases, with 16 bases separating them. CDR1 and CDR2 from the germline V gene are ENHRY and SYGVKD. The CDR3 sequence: CAISITGTNAYEQYF. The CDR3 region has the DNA TGTGCCATCAGTATTACCGGGACAAACGCCTACGAGCAGTACTTC.